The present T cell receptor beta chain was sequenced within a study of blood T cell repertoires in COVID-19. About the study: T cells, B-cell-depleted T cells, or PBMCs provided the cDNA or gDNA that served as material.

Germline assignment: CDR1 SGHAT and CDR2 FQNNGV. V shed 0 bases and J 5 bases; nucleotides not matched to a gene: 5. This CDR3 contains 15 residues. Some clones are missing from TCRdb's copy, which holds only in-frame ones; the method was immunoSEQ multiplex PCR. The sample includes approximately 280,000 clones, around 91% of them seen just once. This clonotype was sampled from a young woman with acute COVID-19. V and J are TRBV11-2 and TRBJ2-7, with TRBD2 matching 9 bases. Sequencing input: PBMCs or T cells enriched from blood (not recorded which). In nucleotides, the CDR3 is TGTGCCAGCAGCTTAGAGGCGGGAGGGAGGGACGAGCAGTACTTC. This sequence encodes CASSLEAGGRDEQYF. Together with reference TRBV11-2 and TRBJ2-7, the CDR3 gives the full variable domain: EAGVAQSPRYKIIEKRQSVAFWCNPISGHATLYWYQQILGQGPKLLIQFQNNGVVDDSQLPKDRFSAERLKGVDSTLKIQPAKLEDSAVYLCASSLEAGGRDEQYFGPGTRLTVT.